This TCR beta chain was retrieved from a study of blood T cell repertoires in COVID-19. Overall study: Donors in the United States, Italy and Spain gave samples during acute or convalescent COVID-19. In each case, the material was cDNA or gDNA derived from T cells, B-cell-depleted T cells, or PBMCs.

In the original analysis: Estimation of nucleated cell counts was performed using reference gene primer amplification. Profiling relied on immunoSEQ multiplex PCR, and the TCRdb table lists in-frame clones only, not all of them. The V and J calls and clone size come from that table; D and trimming were worked out from the DNA. Among around 65,000 clones listed, about nine tenths were seen once. Germline values: CDR1 MNHEY, CDR2 SMNVEV (reference sequence). This CDR3 contains 19 residues. V lost 0 bases and J 0 bases, leaving 15 bases between the germline ends. This clone was picked up a small number of times.

Sequencing input: peripheral blood. This sequence originates from a human donor in a cohort sampled during active COVID-19. This chain joins TRBV27 and TRBJ2-6, with a tentative D call TRBD1 (6 bases). The CDR3 spells CASSLSLQGKASGANVLTF. As DNA, the CDR3 is TGTGCCAGCAGTTTATCCCTACAGGGCAAAGCCTCTGGGGCCAACGTCCTGACTTTC.